The rows below give T cell receptor beta chains drawn from one sample of a study of human T cells and chemical hapten exposure. TCRdb reprocessed the RACE reads with MiXCR, giving one entry per CDR3 protein. The sample carries tens of thousands of distinct CDR3 sequences, approximately 9.9% recorded once. The specimen comprised whole blood, sampled in connection with sensitization to the hapten diphenylcyclopropenone (DPC). The source is a woman aged 35 to 49 with alopecia areata. Some clones in this sample may be carry-over from other donors' samples. The CDR3 runs from the conserved cysteine through the conserved F or W. A D gene is named only where the DNA matches it firmly. Only part of the rows carry a size: once, few, many, or a class if the clone is expanded.

TRBV11-3,NA,few,TRBJ1-1,TGTGCCAGCAGCTTGGGATCGGACAGTGAAGCTTTCTTT,CASSLGSDSEAFF
TRBV7-6,NA,NA,TRBJ2-3,TGTGCCAGCAGCTCCCGCCTAGCCACCACAGATACGCAGTATTTT,CASSSRLATTDTQYF
TRBV7-9,TRBD1,NA,TRBJ2-1,TGTGCCAGCAGCATAGGGACAGGGAGTATGAATGAGCAGTTCTTC,CASSIGTGSMNEQFF
TRBV5-1,TRBD1,few,TRBJ1-1,TGCGCCAGCAGTCCCGGGACAGGGCCGTTTGAAGCTTTCTTT,CASSPGTGPFEAFF
TRBV4-2,NA,few,TRBJ1-3,TGTGCCAGCAGCCAAGAGGGGTCCTCTGGAAACACCATATATTTT,CASSQEGSSGNTIYF
TRBV12-5,NA,NA,TRBJ2-3,TGTGCTAGTGGTTTGGGTAATGCTCCGGATACGCAGTATTTT,CASGLGNAPDTQYF
TRBV5-1,NA,NA,TRBJ2-7,TGCGCCAGCAGCCTACAGGGTCAGGCGCAGTACTTC,CASSLQGQAQYF
TRBV2,TRBD2,many,TRBJ2-5,TGTGCCAGCAGCTCCCGAAGCGGGGCGGCCCAGTACTTC,CASSSRSGAAQYF
TRBV6-5,NA,NA,TRBJ1-6,TGTGCCAGCAGCCCCGAAGGGCTGGATAATTCACCCCTCCACTTT,CASSPEGLDNSPLHF
TRBV15,NA,many,TRBJ2-3,TGTGCCACCAGCGCCCGGGGGGCCCGGAATACGCAGTATTTT,CATSARGARNTQYF
TRBV6-5,TRBD1,many,TRBJ1-2,TGTGCCAGCAGTTACGGTTCAGGGGGCTATGGCTACACCTTC,CASSYGSGGYGYTF
TRBV7-2,TRBD2,NA,TRBJ2-3,TGTGCCAGCAGCTCCCTAGGAGCGGGGGGCCTCGATACGCAGTATTTT,CASSSLGAGGLDTQYF
TRBV6-2/TRBV6-3,TRBD1,few,TRBJ1-5,TGTGCCAGCAGGGGGACAGTGGGGCAGCCCCAGCATTTT,CASRGTVGQPQHF
TRBV28,TRBD1,NA,TRBJ2-1,TGTGCCAGCAGCCCACCGGGACAGCCCTACAATGAGCAGTTCTTC,CASSPPGQPYNEQFF
TRBV12-3/TRBV12-4,NA,many,TRBJ2-3,TGTGCCAGCAGACCCACGGGACGCATACTCACAGATACGCAGTATTTT,CASRPTGRILTDTQYF
TRBV30,NA,few,TRBJ1-1,TGTGCCGGGGTTGCAAGGTTGAACACTGAAGCTTTCTTT,CAGVARLNTEAFF
TRBV6-2/TRBV6-3,NA,many,TRBJ1-5,TGTGCCACCCTGGTCGGAATTAATCAGCCCCAGCATTTT,CATLVGINQPQHF
TRBV9,TRBD1,many,TRBJ2-2,TGTGCCAGCAGCGTATCCCCCGAGGGGGCTGCGAACACCGGGGAGCTGTTTTTT,CASSVSPEGAANTGELFF
TRBV29-1,NA,few,TRBJ2-1,TGCAGCGTTCAAGACGGGTACAATGAGCAGTTCTTC,CSVQDGYNEQFF
TRBV28,NA,many,TRBJ1-1,TGTGCCAGCAGCTCCCTGGGGAGGGAGGCTGAAGCTTTCTTT,CASSSLGREAEAFF